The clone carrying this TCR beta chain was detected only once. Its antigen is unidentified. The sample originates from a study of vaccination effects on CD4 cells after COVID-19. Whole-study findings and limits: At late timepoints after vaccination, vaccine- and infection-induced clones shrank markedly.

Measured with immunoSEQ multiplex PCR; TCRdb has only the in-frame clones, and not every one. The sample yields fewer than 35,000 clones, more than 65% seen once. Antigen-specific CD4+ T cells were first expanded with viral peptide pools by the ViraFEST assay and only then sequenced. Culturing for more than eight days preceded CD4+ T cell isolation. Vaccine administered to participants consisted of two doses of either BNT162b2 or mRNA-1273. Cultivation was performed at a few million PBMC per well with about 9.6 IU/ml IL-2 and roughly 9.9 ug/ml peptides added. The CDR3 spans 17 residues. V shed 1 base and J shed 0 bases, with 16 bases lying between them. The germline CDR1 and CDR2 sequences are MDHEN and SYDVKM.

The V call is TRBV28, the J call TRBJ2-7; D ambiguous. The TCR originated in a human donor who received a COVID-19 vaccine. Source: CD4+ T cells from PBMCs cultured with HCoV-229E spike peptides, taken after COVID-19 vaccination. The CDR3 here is CASSLFYWNTGSYEQYF. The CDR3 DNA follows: TGTGCCAGCAGTTTATTCTACTGGAACACGGGCTCCTACGAGCAGTACTTC.